The 18 T cell receptor beta chains presented below share a single source sample, sequenced in a study of T cells in Graves' hyperthyroidism and ophthalmopathy. Regions amplified from RNA transcripts were the TCR beta CDR3 regions. First-round RT-PCR of the TCR CDR3 relied on the HTBI primer set. TCRdb processed the multiplex PCR reads anew with MiXCR; each CDR3 protein has one entry. The top ten hold 40% of the sample, which has a few hundred thousand distinct CDR3 sequences, approximately 17% seen once. The sequenced sample consisted of blood. These receptors came from a man between 18 and 35 years old with Graves' ophthalmopathy.

The chain couples TRBV12-3 or TRBV12-4 to TRBJ1-5; D is ambiguous. The V end lost 5 bases, the J end lost 6 bases, and 20 bases lay between the germline ends. The CDR3 has 16 amino acids. The CDR3 DNA reads TGTGCCAGCAGTGCCCCTAACTGGCCCACGGGTCAGCCCCAGCATTTT. Translating it yields CASSAPNWPTGQPQHF.

The rearrangement uses TRBV24-1 and TRBJ1-2; D gene ambiguous. Germline V gene lookup returns CDR1 KGHDR and CDR2 SFDVKD. Trimming took 0 bases from V and 0 from J, leaving 13 bases between them. The CDR3 has 17 residues. CDR3 nucleotides: TGTGCCACCAGTGATTTGGAAGGGCGGAGAGCTAACTATGGCTACACCTTC. Protein product: CATSDLEGRRANYGYTF.

At least ten counts were recorded for this clonotype. The chain combines TRBV5-1 with TRBJ1-4; maybe TRBD1 (6 bases). V lost 3 bases to trimming and J lost 3 bases, with 12 bases between them. This CDR3 has 15 amino acids. Germline V gene sequence: CDR1 SGHRS, CDR2 YFSETQ. In DNA, the CDR3 is TGCGCCAGCAGCTGGGGGGCTGGGGCTAATGAAAAACTGTTTTTT. Protein sequence: CASSWGAGANEKLFF.

The chain has TRBV27 and TRBJ1-5; D gene unclear. The CDR3 spans 13 residues. With 6 bases removed from V and 4 bases from J, the gap between germline ends came to 10 bases. In germline, CDR1 is MNHEY, CDR2 SMNVEV (reference sequence). The CDR3 coding sequence is TGTGCCAGCAGCAGGACGGGAAATCAGCCCCAGCATTTT. It yields the protein CASSRTGNQPQHF.

This clonotype was counted between two and nine times. The chain uses TRBV5-1 and TRBJ1-2; no definite D call. V was clipped by 0 bases and J by 8 bases, with 20 bases between them. The CDR3 totals 16 residues. Looked up from germline, CDR1 is SGHRS and CDR2 is YFSETQ. CDR3 region: CASSLAFGPTAEGYTF. As DNA, the CDR3 is TGCGCCAGCAGCTTGGCCTTTGGCCCAACGGCCGAGGGCTACACCTTC.

This clonotype turned up a few times. The chain is built from TRBV14 and TRBJ1-2; a possible D gene is TRBD1 (5 bases). The CDR3 extends over 13 amino acids. Germline values: CDR1 SGHDN, CDR2 FVKESK. The V gene lost 2 bases and the J gene lost 5 bases, with 9 bases spanning the gap. CDR3 loop: CASSQNGGYGYTF. CDR3 nucleotides: TGTGCCAGCAGCCAAAATGGGGGGTATGGCTACACCTTC.

The rearrangement uses TRBV6-6 and TRBJ1-2; 10 bases line up with TRBD1. This CDR3 contains 18 residues. Germline CDR1 and CDR2: MNHNY and SVGAGI (reference sequence). After removal of 0 bases from V and 5 bases from J, the junction contained 12 bases not matched to a gene. The CDR3, as DNA: TGTGCCAGCAGTTACTCGTCAGAGTACCGGGACAGGGGTTATGGCTACACCTTC. Protein: CASSYSSEYRDRGYGYTF.

This clonotype was found a few times. Germline and junction disagree at one end, which may indicate a read error. This sequence joins TRBV19 and TRBJ1-2; no reliable D call. The CDR3 runs to 12 residues. Germline-derived CDR1 and CDR2 are LNHDA and SQIVND (reference sequence). In DNA, the CDR3 is TGTGCCAGTAGAATAGGGTCGTATGGCTACACCTTC. It yields the protein CASRIGSYGYTF.

This clonotype came up a few times. V gene TRBV6-1 combines with J gene TRBJ2-7; maybe TRBD2 (5 bases). This CDR3 has 15 residues. Looked up from germline, CDR1 is MNHNS and CDR2 is SASEGT. Between the trimmed V and J ends, which lost 7 bases and 0 bases, there was a span of 16 bases. Here the CDR3 reads CASTSGWDNSYEQYF. CDR3 DNA sequence: TGTGCCAGCACCTCGGGGTGGGATAACTCCTACGAGCAGTACTTC.

This clonotype has ten or more counts. V usage is TRBV12-3 or TRBV12-4 and J usage is TRBJ1-4; possibly TRBD1 for D (5 bases). The ends were cut back, 1 base at V and 8 bases at J, with 5 bases in the middle. The CDR3 extends over 12 amino acids. The CDR3 DNA follows: TGTGCCAGCAGTTTAGAGGGGGAAAAACTGTTTTTT. It encodes CASSLEGEKLFF.

This rearrangement joins TRBV10-3 to TRBJ1-2; D is unresolved. Deletions cut 2 bases from V and 6 bases from J, with 7 bases between. There are 12 residues in the CDR3. Germline CDR1 and CDR2: ENHRY and SYGVKD. The CDR3 nucleotides read TGTGCCATCAGTGAGGACTCGAATGGCTACACCTTC. This gives the protein CAISEDSNGYTF.

This clonotype has ten or more counts. This rearrangement joins TRBV20-1 to TRBJ2-7; unclear D gene. V shed 5 bases and J shed 7 bases, with 18 bases lying between them. Germline CDR1 is DFQATT and CDR2 is SNEGSKA (reference sequence). This CDR3 region has 13 residues. CDR3 residues: CSADGKTSDEQYF. For the CDR3, the DNA is TGCAGTGCTGACGGTAAGACGTCGGATGAGCAGTACTTC.

This clonotype came up many times. This rearrangement joins TRBV3-1 to TRBJ2-7; D is perhaps TRBD1 (5 bases). V was cut by 1 base and J by 1 base, with 11 bases left in between. Per the germline V gene, CDR1 is LGHDT and CDR2 is YNNKEL (reference sequence). This CDR3 spans 15 amino acids. This CDR3 is CASSQVGAGSYEQYF. The CDR3 coding sequence is TGTGCCAGCAGCCAAGTTGGGGCCGGGTCCTACGAGCAGTACTTC.

The table lists this clonotype with many counts. The chain couples TRBV6-8 to TRBJ2-2; weak D call: TRBD2 (6 bases). CDR3 length: 14 residues. Germline assignment: CDR1 MNHGY and CDR2 SAAAGT. V lost 4 bases, J lost 7 bases, and 13 bases lay in between. The CDR3 nucleotides read TGTGCCAGCAGTTCCTCGGACGGGAGCGGGGAGCTGTTTTTT. It yields the protein CASSSSDGSGELFF.

The table lists this clonotype with a few counts. The genes are TRBV6-1 and TRBJ1-2, with 8 positions matching TRBD1. Per germline, CDR1 MNHNS and CDR2 SASEGT. V dropped 7 bases and J dropped 8; count of bases not matched to a gene: 9. This CDR3 spans 13 amino acids. This chain's CDR3 is CASTRTGLEGYTF. CDR3 nucleotide sequence: TGTGCCAGCACCCGGACAGGGTTGGAAGGCTACACCTTC.

This clonotype was counted between two and nine times. V and J are TRBV19 and TRBJ2-7; D may be TRBD2 (5 bases). V lost 7 bases and J 0 bases, leaving 13 bases between the germline ends. Looked up from germline, CDR1 is LNHDA and CDR2 is SQIVND (reference sequence). The CDR3 is 14 residues long. The CDR3 bases are TGTGCCAGTAAGGCGGCAGGAGGCTCCTACGAGCAGTACTTC. Encoded protein: CASKAAGGSYEQYF.

This chain connects TRBV27 to TRBJ1-4, with 8 nucleotides matching TRBD1. Per the germline V gene, CDR1 is MNHEY and CDR2 is SMNVEV (reference sequence). CDR3 length: 16 residues. Trimming cost V 6 bases and J 5 bases; bases outside gene matches: 11. The CDR3 protein is CASSSLTGDRNEKLFF. The CDR3 DNA is TGTGCCAGCAGCTCTCTTACGGGGGACAGGAATGAAAAACTGTTTTTT.

The chain recombines TRBV28 with TRBJ2-3; 14 bases line up with TRBD2. From germline, CDR1 is MDHEN and CDR2 SYDVKM. V was clipped by 6 bases and J by 3 bases; unmatched bases: 20. The CDR3 runs 21 residues. CDR3 amino acids: CASSNRRLAGGLGTITDTQYF. DNA of the CDR3: TGTGCCAGCAGCAACCGTCGACTAGCGGGAGGGCTCGGAACAATAACAGATACGCAGTATTTT.